Sequencing of this T cell receptor (beta chain) was carried out in a study of blood T cell repertoires in COVID-19. Overall study context: The United States, Italy and Spain were the sources of the acute and convalescent COVID-19 samples. Nucleic acid was either cDNA or gDNA, and it came from T cells, B-cell-depleted T cells, or PBMCs.

As handled by the study authors: Quantification of nucleated cells was approximated via reference gene primer amplification. Libraries were prepared by immunoSEQ multiplex PCR; TCRdb keeps only in-frame clonotypes and omits some of them. V and J calls and clone size come straight from that table; D and trimming were deduced from the DNA. Of over 85,000 clones listed, roughly 91% were seen once; the top ten hold approximately 4.8%. V was pared by 8 bases and J by 9 bases, with 12 bases of the junction left unmatched. Germline CDR1 and CDR2: SNHLY and FYNNEI. This CDR3 comprises 13 residues. This clonotype was obtained from an elderly woman with active COVID-19. The sample was peripheral blood. The chain combines TRBV2 with TRBJ2-7, with 8 bases matching TRBD2. CDR3 sequence reads: CASLLGLAGGQYF. DNA for the CDR3: TGTGCCAGCCTCCTTGGGCTAGCGGGTGGGCAGTACTTC.